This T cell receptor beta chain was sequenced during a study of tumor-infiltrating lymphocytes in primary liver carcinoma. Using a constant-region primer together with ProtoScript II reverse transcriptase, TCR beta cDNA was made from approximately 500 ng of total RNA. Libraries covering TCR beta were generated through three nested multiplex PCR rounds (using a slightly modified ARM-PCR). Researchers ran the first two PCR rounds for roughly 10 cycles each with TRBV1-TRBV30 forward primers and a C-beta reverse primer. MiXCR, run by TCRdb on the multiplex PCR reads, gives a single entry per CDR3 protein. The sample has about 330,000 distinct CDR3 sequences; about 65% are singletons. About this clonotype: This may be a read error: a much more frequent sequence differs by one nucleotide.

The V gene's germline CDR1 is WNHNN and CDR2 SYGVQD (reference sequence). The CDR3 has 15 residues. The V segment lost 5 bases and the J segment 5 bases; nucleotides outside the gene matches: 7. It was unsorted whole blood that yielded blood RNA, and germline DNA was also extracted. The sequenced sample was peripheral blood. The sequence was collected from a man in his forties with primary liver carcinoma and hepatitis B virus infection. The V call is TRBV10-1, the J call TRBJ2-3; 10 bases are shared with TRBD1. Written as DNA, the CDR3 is TGCGCCAGCAGTCCCGGGACAGGGGCTGGAGATACGCAGTATTTT. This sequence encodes CASSPGTGAGDTQYF.